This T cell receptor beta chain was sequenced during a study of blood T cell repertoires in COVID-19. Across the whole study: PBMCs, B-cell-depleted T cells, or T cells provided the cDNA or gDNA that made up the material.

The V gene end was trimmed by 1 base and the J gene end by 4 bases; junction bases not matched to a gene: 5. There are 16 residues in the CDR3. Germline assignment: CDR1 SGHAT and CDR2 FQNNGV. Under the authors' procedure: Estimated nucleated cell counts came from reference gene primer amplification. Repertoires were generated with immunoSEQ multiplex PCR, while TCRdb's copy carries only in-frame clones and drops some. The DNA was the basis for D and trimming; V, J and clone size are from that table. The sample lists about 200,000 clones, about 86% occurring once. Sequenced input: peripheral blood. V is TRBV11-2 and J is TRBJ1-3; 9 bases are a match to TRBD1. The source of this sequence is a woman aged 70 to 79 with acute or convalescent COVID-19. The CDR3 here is CASSLAGTGPGNTIYF. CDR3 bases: TGTGCCAGCAGCTTAGCCGGGACAGGGCCCGGAAACACCATATATTTT.